This TCR beta chain was captured in a study of early T cells in non-severe SARS-CoV-2 infection. This clonotype was counted ten times or more. Its antigen is unidentified. General study points: Matches to VDJdb favored anti-spike CD8 responses and missed private and CD4 specificities.

MiXCR, applied by TCRdb to the 5' RACE reads, yields one record per CDR3 protein. In the table there are about 48,000 distinct CDR3 sequences, almost 5.5% of which are singletons. Germline assignment: CDR1 MGHRA and CDR2 YSYEKL. The CDR3 spans 18 residues. J lost 2 bases, V lost 2 bases, and 8 bases had no gene match. The J gene is TRBJ2-6, the V gene TRBV4-1; the match to TRBD1 covers 8 bases. This receptor was identified in an adult who was a healthcare worker with PCR-confirmed SARS-CoV-2 infection or an uninfected control (not recorded which). The sample consisted of whole blood, taken at baseline. Written as DNA, the CDR3 is TGCGCCAGCAGCCAATGGTCAGGGGGCACGACTGGGGCCAACGTCCTGACTTTC. This translates into CASSQWSGGTTGANVLTF.